What follows are 24 T cell receptor beta chains derived from one specimen sequenced in a study of Tregs in tolerant kidney transplant recipients. Measured with immunoSEQ multiplex PCR; TCRdb has only the in-frame clones, and not every one. The sample shows roughly 250,000 clones, roughly 80% of them seen only once. The specimen sequenced was CD4+ T cells from blood. The receptor set was obtained from a human donor in good health.

This clone was seen more than once but under ten times. V usage is TRBV6-5 and J usage is TRBJ1-2, with TRBD1 matching 11 bases. CDR3 length: 14 residues. Germline trimming cut 7 bases from V and 6 bases from J; bases unmatched to any gene: 7. The germline V gene encodes CDR1 MNHEY and CDR2 SVGAGI. The CDR3 loop is CASNGQGAMDGYTF. CDR3 DNA sequence: TGTGCCAGCAACGGACAGGGGGCGATGGATGGCTACACCTTC.

V is TRBV4-2 and J is TRBJ1-2, with 9 bases lining up with TRBD1. Germline V gene sequence: CDR1 LGHNA, CDR2 YNFKEQ. The CDR3 extends over 15 amino acids. V shed 3 bases and J 3 bases; nucleotides not matched to a gene: 5. The chain's CDR3 is CASSHGDRVDYGYTF. Here the CDR3 DNA reads TGTGCCAGCAGCCATGGGGACAGGGTGGACTATGGCTACACCTTC.

This rearrangement joins TRBV2 to TRBJ1-1; D uncertain. The CDR3 has 13 residues. V dropped 3 bases and J dropped 3 bases, with 8 bases sitting between them. From germline, CDR1 is SNHLY and CDR2 FYNNEI. The CDR3 spells CASSDGEDTEAFF. CDR3 DNA: TGTGCCAGCAGTGATGGGGAGGACACTGAAGCTTTCTTT. The full variable domain, in which reference TRBV2 and TRBJ1-1 provide the parts outside the CDR3, is EPEVTQTPSHQVTQMGQEVILRCVPISNHLYFYWYRQILGQKVEFLVSFYNNEISEKSEIFDDQFSVERPDGSNFTLKIRSTKLEDSAMYFCASSDGEDTEAFFGQGTRLTVV.

The chain carries TRBV4-1 and TRBJ2-5; D uncertain. The CDR3 extends over 16 amino acids. Trimming shortened V by 1 base and J by 1 base, and 13 bases separated the two germline ends. Germline values: CDR1 MGHRA, CDR2 YSYEKL. The CDR3 DNA reads TGCGCCAGCAGCCAAGTTAGGATAGTGGGCCAAGAGACCCAGTACTTC. The encoded protein is CASSQVRIVGQETQYF.

In nucleotides, the CDR3 is TGTGCCAGCTCATCCTCAGGAAGGCACGGGTTCTACGAGCAGTACTTC. Encoded protein: CASSSSGRHGFYEQYF. This sequence joins TRBV18 and TRBJ2-7; unclear D gene. Per germline, CDR1 KGHSH and CDR2 LQKENI. Trimming removed 5 bases at V and 3 bases at J, with 20 bases between. The CDR3 contains 16 residues. Based on the CDR3 plus reference TRBV18 and TRBJ2-7, the full variable domain is NAGVMQNPRHLVRRRGQEARLRCSPMKGHSHVYWYRQLPEEGLKFMVYLQKENIIDESGMPKERFSAEFPKEGPSILRIQQVVRGDSAAYFCASSSSGRHGFYEQYFGPGTRLTVT.

The V gene is TRBV7-6, the J gene TRBJ2-7; 7 bases line up with TRBD1. V lost 4 bases to trimming and J lost 5 bases; unmatched junction nucleotides: 8. The CDR3 is made up of 14 amino acids. Germline CDR1 reads SGHVS; CDR2 reads FNYEAQ. CDR3 DNA: TGTGCCAGCAGCTGGAGAGGGGGCTTGGACGAGCAGTACTTC. It encodes CASSWRGGLDEQYF.

The rearrangement uses TRBV7-2 and TRBJ2-3; the D gene is possibly TRBD2 (6 bases). The V gene lost 5 bases and the J gene lost 10 bases, with 16 bases spanning the gap. Germline V CDR1 and CDR2: SGHTA, FQGNSA. This CDR3 is 13 amino acids long. The CDR3 nucleotides are TGTGCCAGCAGCCCCCAGGCTCGGAGGGCGCAGTATTTT. It translates to CASSPQARRAQYF.

This chain joins TRBV19 and TRBJ2-7, with no clear D. V lost 1 base to trimming and J lost 4 bases, with 14 bases between them. Germline lookup yields CDR1 LNHDA and CDR2 SQIVND (reference sequence). CDR3 size: 15 residues. CDR3 sequence reads: CASSIGIGSLYEQYF. CDR3 coding DNA: TGTGCCAGTAGTATAGGGATCGGCAGTCTATACGAGCAGTACTTC.

The chain couples TRBV6-1 to TRBJ1-2; weak D call: TRBD1 (5 bases). Germline V CDR1 and CDR2: MNHNS, SASEGT. The CDR3 loop spans 11 amino acids. Trimming stripped 6 bases from V and 6 bases from J, with 8 bases between. The CDR3 here is CASRRGDGYTF. DNA for the CDR3: TGTGCCAGCAGAAGGGGTGATGGCTACACCTTC.

The gene calls are TRBV18 and TRBJ2-7, with TRBD2 matching over 9 bases. Per the germline V gene, CDR1 is KGHSH and CDR2 is LQKENI. With 3 bases clipped from V and 0 bases from J, the junction kept 6 bases outside the gene matches. The CDR3 is 16 amino acids. CDR3 in amino acids: CASSPTSGLSSYEQYF. The CDR3 coding sequence is TGTGCCAGCTCACCTACTAGCGGGCTAAGCTCCTACGAGCAGTACTTC.

The chain is built from TRBV11-3 and TRBJ2-1, with 10 bases lining up with TRBD1. Unmatched junction bases numbered 2, after V lost 5 bases and J lost 4 bases. Germline loops: CDR1 SGHNT, CDR2 YENEEA. CDR3 length: 14 amino acids. CDR3 sequence (DNA): TGTGCCAGCAGCCCGGGACAGGGGTACAATGAGCAGTTCTTC. Amino acid sequence: CASSPGQGYNEQFF.

This rearrangement joins TRBV7-9 to TRBJ1-6; D unclear. The V and J ends lost 1 base and 8 bases respectively, with 12 bases between them. Germline V lookup: CDR1 SEHNR, CDR2 FQNEAQ (reference sequence). The CDR3 consists of 15 residues. CDR3 bases: TGTGCCAGCAGCTTAGAAGGCAGGCTATATTCACCCCTCCACTTT. This sequence encodes CASSLEGRLYSPLHF.

The V call is TRBV9, the J call TRBJ1-5; D is perhaps TRBD1 (5 bases). Trimming shortened V by 4 bases and J by 7 bases, and 21 bases separated the two germline ends. The CDR3 is 16 amino acids. Germline V gene lookup returns CDR1 SGDLS and CDR2 YYNGEE. The DNA for the CDR3 is TGTGCCAGCAGCCCTAAAGAGGGACGGAGGAACCAGCCCCAGCATTTT. This encodes CASSPKEGRRNQPQHF.

This rearrangement joins TRBV6-1 to TRBJ1-4; D not resolved. V dropped 3 bases and J dropped 7 bases, with 12 bases sitting between them. Looked up from germline, CDR1 is MNHNS and CDR2 is SASEGT. This CDR3 contains 14 residues. The DNA for the CDR3 is TGTGCCAGCAGTGACCTCACTTTACCTGAAAAACTGTTTTTT. Translated: CASSDLTLPEKLFF.

The V and J genes are TRBV2 and TRBJ1-2; 10 bases are shared with TRBD1. Germline V gives CDR1 SNHLY, CDR2 FYNNEI. The trim removed 2 bases at V and 2 bases at J, leaving 2 bases unmatched. This CDR3 contains 15 residues. CDR3 sequence: CASSERDRGNYGYTF. The CDR3 DNA is TGTGCCAGCAGTGAACGGGACAGGGGCAACTATGGCTACACCTTC.

This chain links TRBV12-5 with TRBJ2-5, with D possibly being TRBD2 (6 bases). Trimming stripped 6 bases from V and 7 bases from J, with 15 bases between. The CDR3 length is 13 residues. In germline, CDR1 is LGHNT, CDR2 FRNRAP. CDR3 DNA: TGTGCTAGTGGCCAAAAGCCGGAGGGGACCCAGTACTTC. Residues: CASGQKPEGTQYF.

The rearrangement joins TRBV11-3 to TRBJ1-1, with 7 bases fitting TRBD1. The CDR3 consists of 14 residues. Trimming cost V 3 bases and J 1 base; bases outside gene matches: 2. Germline CDR1 SGHNT, CDR2 YENEEA. The CDR3 nucleotides read TGTGCCAGCAGCTTGGGACAGCCGAACACTGAAGCTTTCTTT. Its translation is CASSLGQPNTEAFF.

This clone was observed a single time. This chain links TRBV7-9 with TRBJ2-1; 13 bases are shared with TRBD2. Germline lookup yields CDR1 SEHNR and CDR2 FQNEAQ (reference sequence). Losses at the gene ends were 5 bases for V and 10 bases for J; bases not matched to a gene: 11. This CDR3 spans 16 amino acids. The CDR3 reads CASSARTSGGLPEQFF. The CDR3, as DNA: TGTGCCAGCAGCGCCCGGACTAGCGGGGGTCTCCCGGAGCAGTTCTTC.

This clone was found a few times. The chain joins TRBV7-9 to TRBJ2-7; 14 nucleotides agree with TRBD2. In germline, CDR1 is SEHNR, CDR2 FQNEAQ (reference sequence). The V and J ends lost 5 bases and 2 bases, in that order; junction bases with no gene match: 2. This CDR3 is built from 15 residues. The CDR3 nucleotides are TGTGCCAGCAGCCCGACTAGCGGGGGGGCCTACGAGCAGTACTTC. It yields the protein CASSPTSGGAYEQYF. Based on the CDR3 plus reference TRBV7-9 and TRBJ2-7, the full variable domain is DTGVSQNPRHKITKRGQNVTFRCDPISEHNRLYWYRQTLGQGPEFLTYFQNEAQLEKSRLLSDRFSAERPKGSFSTLEIQRTEQGDSAMYLCASSPTSGGAYEQYFGPGTRLTVT.

The chain links TRBV6-5 to TRBJ2-4; 7 nucleotides align to TRBD2. After removal of 4 bases from V and 3 bases from J, the junction contained 6 bases not matched to a gene. Germline-derived CDR1 and CDR2 are MNHEY and SVGAGI. CDR3 length: 15 amino acids. CDR3 sequence (DNA): TGTGCCAGCAGTTCTAGGGGCGGGGGCAAAAACATTCAGTACTTC. Amino acid sequence: CASSSRGGGKNIQYF.

The chain carries TRBV5-6 and TRBJ1-5, with TRBD1 as a possible D gene (5 bases). V gave up 8 bases and J gave up 7 bases, with 16 bases separating them. Germline-derived CDR1 and CDR2 are SGHDT and YYEEEE. The CDR3 runs 13 residues. The CDR3 sequence: CASAHSGRQPQHF. CDR3 sequence (DNA): TGTGCCAGTGCTCATTCAGGGCGGCAGCCCCAGCATTTT.

V is TRBV6-1 and J is TRBJ2-3, with 9 bases lining up with TRBD1. This CDR3 spans 15 amino acids. V lost 6 bases, J lost 4 bases, and 8 bases stayed unmatched. Germline CDR1 reads MNHNS; CDR2 reads SASEGT. CDR3 loop: CASRALDRGADTQYF. As DNA, the CDR3 is TGTGCCAGCAGGGCATTGGACAGGGGAGCAGATACGCAGTATTTT.

The chain joins TRBV7-9 to TRBJ1-5; 8 nucleotides line up with TRBD1. Germline V gene sequence: CDR1 SEHNR, CDR2 FQNEAQ (reference sequence). The CDR3 has 14 amino acids. V trimming: 5 bases; J trimming: 6 bases; junction bases outside the gene matches: 6. The CDR3, as DNA: TGTGCCAGCAGCCAGGGGACAGGATTTCAGCCCCAGCATTTT. Translating it yields CASSQGTGFQPQHF.

This clone was observed a few times. The chain links TRBV5-6 to TRBJ1-3, with D perhaps matching TRBD1 (5 bases). The CDR3 covers 16 residues. From germline, CDR1 is SGHDT and CDR2 YYEEEE. Trimming cost V 4 bases and J 2 bases, with 16 bases left between them. CDR3 sequence (DNA): TGTGCCAGCAGCAAGGGACGGAGGTTAGCTGGAAACACCATATATTTT. This gives the protein CASSKGRRLAGNTIYF.